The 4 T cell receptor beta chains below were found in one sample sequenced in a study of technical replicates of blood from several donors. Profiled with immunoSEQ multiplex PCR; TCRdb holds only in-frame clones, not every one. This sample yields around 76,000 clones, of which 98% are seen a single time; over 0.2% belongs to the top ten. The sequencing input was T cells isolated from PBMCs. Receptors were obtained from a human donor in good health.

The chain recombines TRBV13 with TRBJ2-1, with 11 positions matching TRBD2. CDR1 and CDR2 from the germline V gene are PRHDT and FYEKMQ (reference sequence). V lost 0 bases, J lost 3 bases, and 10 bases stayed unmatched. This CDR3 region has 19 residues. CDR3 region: CASSLGLAGGSPNYNEQFF. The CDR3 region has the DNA TGTGCCAGCAGCTTAGGCCTAGCGGGAGGTTCCCCCAACTACAATGAGCAGTTCTTC.

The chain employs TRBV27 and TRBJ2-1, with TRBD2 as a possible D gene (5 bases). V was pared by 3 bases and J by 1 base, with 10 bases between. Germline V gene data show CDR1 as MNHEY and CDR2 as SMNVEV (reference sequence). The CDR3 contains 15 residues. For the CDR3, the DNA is TGTGCCAGCAGTTTGGGAGTAGGGTCCTACAATGAGCAGTTCTTC. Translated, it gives CASSLGVGSYNEQFF.

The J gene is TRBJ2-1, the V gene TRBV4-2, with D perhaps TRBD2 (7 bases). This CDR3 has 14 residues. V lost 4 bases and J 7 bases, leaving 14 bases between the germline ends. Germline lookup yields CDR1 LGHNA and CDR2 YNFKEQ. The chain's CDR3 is CASSPTAGANEQFF. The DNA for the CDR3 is TGTGCCAGCAGCCCAACCGCGGGGGCGAATGAGCAGTTCTTC.

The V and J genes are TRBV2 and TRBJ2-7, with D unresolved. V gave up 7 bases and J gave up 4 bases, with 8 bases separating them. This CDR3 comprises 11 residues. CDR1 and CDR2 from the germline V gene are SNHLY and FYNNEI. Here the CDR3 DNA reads TGTGCCAGCAATCACCTATACGAGCAGTACTTC. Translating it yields CASNHLYEQYF.